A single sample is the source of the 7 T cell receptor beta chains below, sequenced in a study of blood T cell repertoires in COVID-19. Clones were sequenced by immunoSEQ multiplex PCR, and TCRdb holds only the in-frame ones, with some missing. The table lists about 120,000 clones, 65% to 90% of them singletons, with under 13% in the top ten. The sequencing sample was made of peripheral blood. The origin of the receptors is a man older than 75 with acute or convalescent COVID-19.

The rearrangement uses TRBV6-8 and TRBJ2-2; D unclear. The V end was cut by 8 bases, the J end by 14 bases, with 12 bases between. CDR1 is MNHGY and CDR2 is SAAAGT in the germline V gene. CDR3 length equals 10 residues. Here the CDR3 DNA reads TGTGCCAGCCTAGTTAGGATCCTGTTTTTT. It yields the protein CASLVRILFF.

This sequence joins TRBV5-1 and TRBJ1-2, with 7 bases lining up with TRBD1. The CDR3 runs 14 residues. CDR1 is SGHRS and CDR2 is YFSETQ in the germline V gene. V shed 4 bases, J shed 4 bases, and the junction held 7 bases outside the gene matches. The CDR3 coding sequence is TGCGCCAGCAGCCCGGGACAGCTTTTCTATGGCTACACCTTC. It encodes CASSPGQLFYGYTF.

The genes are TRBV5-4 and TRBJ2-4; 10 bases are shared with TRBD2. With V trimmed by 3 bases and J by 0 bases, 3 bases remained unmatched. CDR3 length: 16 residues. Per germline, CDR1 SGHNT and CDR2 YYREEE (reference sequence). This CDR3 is CASSSIAGGAKNIQYF. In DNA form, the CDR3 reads TGTGCCAGCAGCTCCATAGCGGGAGGAGCCAAAAACATTCAGTACTTC.

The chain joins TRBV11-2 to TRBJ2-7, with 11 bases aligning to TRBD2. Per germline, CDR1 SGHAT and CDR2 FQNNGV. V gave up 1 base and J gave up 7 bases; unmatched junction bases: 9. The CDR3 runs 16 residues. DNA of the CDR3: TGTGCCAGCAGCTTAGGGCTTCTAGCGGGGGGCCGGGAGCAGTACTTC. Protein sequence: CASSLGLLAGGREQYF.

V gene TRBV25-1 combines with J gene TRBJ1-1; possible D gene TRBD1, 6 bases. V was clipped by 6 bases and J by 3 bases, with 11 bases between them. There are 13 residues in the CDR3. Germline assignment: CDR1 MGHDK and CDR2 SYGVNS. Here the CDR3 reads CASRGAGDTEAFF. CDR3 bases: TGTGCCAGCAGGGGGGCCGGGGACACTGAAGCTTTCTTT.

The CDR3 sequence: CASSFSPTTAMNTIYF. For the CDR3, the DNA is TGTGCCAGTAGTTTCTCCCCGACAACGGCCATGAACACCATATATTTT. The chain employs TRBV19 and TRBJ1-3; D ambiguous. The germline V gene encodes CDR1 LNHDA and CDR2 SQIVND (reference sequence). There are 16 residues in the CDR3. Trimming left V 5 bases short and J 7 bases short, with 21 bases between.

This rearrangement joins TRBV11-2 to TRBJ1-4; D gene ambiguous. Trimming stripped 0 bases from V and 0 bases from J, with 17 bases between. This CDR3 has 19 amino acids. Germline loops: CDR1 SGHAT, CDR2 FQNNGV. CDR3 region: CASSLDYSRPKATNEKLFF. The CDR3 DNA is TGTGCCAGCAGCTTAGATTACAGTCGGCCCAAAGCAACTAATGAAAAACTGTTTTTT.